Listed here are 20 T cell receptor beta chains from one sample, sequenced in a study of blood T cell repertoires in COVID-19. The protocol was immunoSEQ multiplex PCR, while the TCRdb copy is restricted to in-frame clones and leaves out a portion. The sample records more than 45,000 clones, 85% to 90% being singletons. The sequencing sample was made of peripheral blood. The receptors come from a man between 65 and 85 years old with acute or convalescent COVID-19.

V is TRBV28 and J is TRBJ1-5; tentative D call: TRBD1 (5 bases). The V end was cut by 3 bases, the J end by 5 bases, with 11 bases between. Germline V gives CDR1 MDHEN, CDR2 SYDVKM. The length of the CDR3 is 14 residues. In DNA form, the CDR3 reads TGTGCCAGCAGTTTGTGGCAGGGCCATCAGCCCCAGCATTTT. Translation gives CASSLWQGHQPQHF. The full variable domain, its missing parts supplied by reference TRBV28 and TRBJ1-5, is DVKVTQSSRYLVKRTGEKVFLECVQDMDHENMFWYRQDPGLGLRLIYFSYDVKMKEKGDIPEGYSVSREKKERFSLILESASTNQTSMYLCASSLWQGHQPQHFGDGTRLSIL.

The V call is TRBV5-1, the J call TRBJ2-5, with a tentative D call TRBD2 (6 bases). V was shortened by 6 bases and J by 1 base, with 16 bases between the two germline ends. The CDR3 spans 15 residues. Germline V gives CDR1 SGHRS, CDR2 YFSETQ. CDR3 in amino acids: CASTLYGGGQETQYF. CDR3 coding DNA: TGCGCCAGCACCCTCTACGGGGGTGGCCAAGAGACCCAGTACTTC.

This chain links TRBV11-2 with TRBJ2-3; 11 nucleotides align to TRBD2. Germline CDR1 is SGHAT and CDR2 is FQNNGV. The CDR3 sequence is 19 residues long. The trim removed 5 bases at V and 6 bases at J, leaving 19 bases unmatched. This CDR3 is CASSRTPSSGGSSMDTQYF. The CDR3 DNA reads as TGTGCCAGCAGCCGGACCCCCTCTAGCGGGGGGTCATCGATGGATACGCAGTATTTT. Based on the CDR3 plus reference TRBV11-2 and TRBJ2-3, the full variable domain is EAGVAQSPRYKIIEKRQSVAFWCNPISGHATLYWYQQILGQGPKLLIQFQNNGVVDDSQLPKDRFSAERLKGVDSTLKIQPAKLEDSAVYLCASSRTPSSGGSSMDTQYFGPGTRLTVL.

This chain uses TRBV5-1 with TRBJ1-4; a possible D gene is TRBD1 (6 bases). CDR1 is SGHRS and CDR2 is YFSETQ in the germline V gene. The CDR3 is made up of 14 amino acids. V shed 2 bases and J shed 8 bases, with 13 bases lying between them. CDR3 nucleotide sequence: TGCGCCAGCAGCTTAGAGCGGCAGGGGGAAAAACTGTTTTTT. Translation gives CASSLERQGEKLFF.

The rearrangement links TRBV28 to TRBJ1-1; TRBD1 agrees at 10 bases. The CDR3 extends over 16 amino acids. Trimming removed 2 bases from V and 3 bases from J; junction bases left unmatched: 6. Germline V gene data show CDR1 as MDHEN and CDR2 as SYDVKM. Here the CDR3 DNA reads TGTGCCAGCAGTTTAGGCCCCGGGACAGGGGACACTGAAGCTTTCTTT. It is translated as CASSLGPGTGDTEAFF.

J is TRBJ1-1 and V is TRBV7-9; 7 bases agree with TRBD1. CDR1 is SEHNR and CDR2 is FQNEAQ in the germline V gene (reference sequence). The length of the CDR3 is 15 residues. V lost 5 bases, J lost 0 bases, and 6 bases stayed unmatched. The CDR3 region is CASSPPTGLNTEAFF. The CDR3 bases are TGTGCCAGCAGCCCCCCGACAGGGTTGAACACTGAAGCTTTCTTT.

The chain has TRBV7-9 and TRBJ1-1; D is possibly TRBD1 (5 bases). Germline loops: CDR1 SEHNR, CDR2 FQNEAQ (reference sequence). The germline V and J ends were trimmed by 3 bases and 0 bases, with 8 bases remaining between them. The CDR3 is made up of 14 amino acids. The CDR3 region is CASSFSGMNTEAFF. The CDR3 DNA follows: TGTGCCAGCAGCTTTTCAGGGATGAACACTGAAGCTTTCTTT. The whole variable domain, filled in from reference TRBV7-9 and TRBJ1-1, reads DTGVSQNPRHKITKRGQNVTFRCDPISEHNRLYWYRQTLGQGPEFLTYFQNEAQLEKSRLLSDRFSAERPKGSFSTLEIQRTEQGDSAMYLCASSFSGMNTEAFFGQGTRLTVV.

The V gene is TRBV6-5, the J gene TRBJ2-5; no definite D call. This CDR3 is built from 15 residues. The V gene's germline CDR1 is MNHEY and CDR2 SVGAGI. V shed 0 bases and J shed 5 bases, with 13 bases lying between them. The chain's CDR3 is CASSYSSRGGETQYF. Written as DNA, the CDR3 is TGTGCCAGCAGTTACTCGTCCAGAGGTGGGGAGACCCAGTACTTC.

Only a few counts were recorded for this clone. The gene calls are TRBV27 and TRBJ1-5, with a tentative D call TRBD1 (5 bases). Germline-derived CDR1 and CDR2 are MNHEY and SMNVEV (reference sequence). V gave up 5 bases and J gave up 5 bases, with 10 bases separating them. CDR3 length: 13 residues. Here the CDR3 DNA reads TGTGCCAGCAGTCCCGACAGAGATCAGCCCCAGCATTTT. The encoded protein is CASSPDRDQPQHF.

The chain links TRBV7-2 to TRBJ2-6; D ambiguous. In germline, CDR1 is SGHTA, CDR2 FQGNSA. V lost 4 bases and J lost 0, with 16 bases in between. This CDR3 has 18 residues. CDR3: CASSSRGRLNSGANVLTF. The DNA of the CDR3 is TGTGCCAGCAGCTCCCGTGGCAGGCTCAACTCTGGGGCCAACGTCCTGACTTTC.

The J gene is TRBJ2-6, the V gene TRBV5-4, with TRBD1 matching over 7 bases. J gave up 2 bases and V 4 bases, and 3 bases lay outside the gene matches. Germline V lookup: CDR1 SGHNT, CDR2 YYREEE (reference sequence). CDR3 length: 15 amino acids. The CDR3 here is CASSEGGPGANVLTF. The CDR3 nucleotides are TGTGCCAGCAGCGAAGGGGGCCCTGGGGCCAACGTCCTGACTTTC.

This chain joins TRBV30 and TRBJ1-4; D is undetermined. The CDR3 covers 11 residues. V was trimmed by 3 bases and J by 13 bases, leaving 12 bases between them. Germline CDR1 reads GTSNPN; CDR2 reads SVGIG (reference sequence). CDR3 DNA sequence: TGTGCCTGGAGGGAAGGTGGAGGACTGTTTTTT. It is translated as CAWREGGGLFF.

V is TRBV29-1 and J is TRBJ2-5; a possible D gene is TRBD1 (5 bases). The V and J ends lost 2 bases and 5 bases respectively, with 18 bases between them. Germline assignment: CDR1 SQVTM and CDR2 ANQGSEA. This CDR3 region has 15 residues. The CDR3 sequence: CSVEKSRGAGETQYF. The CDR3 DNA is TGCAGCGTTGAAAAATCTAGGGGCGCAGGGGAGACCCAGTACTTC.

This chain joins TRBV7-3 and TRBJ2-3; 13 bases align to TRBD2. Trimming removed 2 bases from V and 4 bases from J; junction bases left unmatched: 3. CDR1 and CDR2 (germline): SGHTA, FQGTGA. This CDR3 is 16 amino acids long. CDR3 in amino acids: CASSLGGLAGSDTQYF. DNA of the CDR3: TGTGCCAGCAGCTTAGGGGGACTAGCGGGGTCAGATACGCAGTATTTT.

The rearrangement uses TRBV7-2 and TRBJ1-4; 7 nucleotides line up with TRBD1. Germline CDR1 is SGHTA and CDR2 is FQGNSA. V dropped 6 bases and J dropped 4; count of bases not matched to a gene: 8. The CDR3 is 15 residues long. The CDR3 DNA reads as TGTGCCAGCAGGGGACAGTCCAACTTTAATGAAAAACTGTTTTTT. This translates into CASRGQSNFNEKLFF.

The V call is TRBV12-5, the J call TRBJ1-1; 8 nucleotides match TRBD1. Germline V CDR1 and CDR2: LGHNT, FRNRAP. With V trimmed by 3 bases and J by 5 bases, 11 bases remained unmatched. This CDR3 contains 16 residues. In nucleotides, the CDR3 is TGTGCTAGTGGTTTACCCGGACAGGGAAGAAGGACTGAAGCTTTCTTT. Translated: CASGLPGQGRRTEAFF. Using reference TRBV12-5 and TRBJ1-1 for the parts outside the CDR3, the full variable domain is DARVTQTPRHKVTEMGQEVTMRCQPILGHNTVFWYRQTMMQGLELLAYFRNRAPLDDSGMPKDRFSAEMPDATLATLKIQPSEPRDSAVYFCASGLPGQGRRTEAFFGQGTRLTVV.

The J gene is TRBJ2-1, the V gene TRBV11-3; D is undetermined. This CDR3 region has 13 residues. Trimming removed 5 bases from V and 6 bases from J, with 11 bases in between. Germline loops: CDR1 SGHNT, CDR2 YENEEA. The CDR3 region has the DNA TGTGCCAGCAGCACATCTAGTCGCAATGAGCAGTTCTTC. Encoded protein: CASSTSSRNEQFF.

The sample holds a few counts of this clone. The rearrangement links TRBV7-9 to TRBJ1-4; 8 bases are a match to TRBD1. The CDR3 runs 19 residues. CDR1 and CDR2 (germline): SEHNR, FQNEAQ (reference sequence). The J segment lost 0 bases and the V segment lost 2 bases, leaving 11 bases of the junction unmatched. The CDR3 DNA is TGTGCCAGCAGCTTATGGGGCAGGGGGCCGGTCCCAACTAATGAAAAACTGTTTTTT. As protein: CASSLWGRGPVPTNEKLFF.

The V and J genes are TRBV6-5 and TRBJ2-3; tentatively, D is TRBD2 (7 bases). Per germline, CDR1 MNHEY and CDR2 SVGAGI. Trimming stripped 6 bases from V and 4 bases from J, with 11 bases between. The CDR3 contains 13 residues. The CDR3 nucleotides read TGTGCCAGCAGCCCGGGGGGCGCAGATACGCAGTATTTT. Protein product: CASSPGGADTQYF.

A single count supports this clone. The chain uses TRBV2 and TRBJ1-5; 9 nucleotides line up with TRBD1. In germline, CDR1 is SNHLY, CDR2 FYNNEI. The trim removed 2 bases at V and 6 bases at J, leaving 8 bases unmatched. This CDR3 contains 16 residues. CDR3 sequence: CASSEFIGQGFQPQHF. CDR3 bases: TGTGCCAGCAGTGAATTTATCGGACAGGGGTTTCAGCCCCAGCATTTT.